These 31 T cell receptor beta chains share one sample of origin, sequenced in a study of Ad26.COV2.S vaccination and SARS-CoV-2 variants. The treatment here: 15 to 20 received Ad26.COV2.S at low or high dose, single or two shots; 5 received placebo; per-sample allocation not given. After the first vaccine or placebo injection, samples were drawn on day 63. Clones were read by immunoSEQ multiplex PCR, and TCRdb kept only the in-frame ones, dropping some. The sample has roughly 510,000 clones; roughly nine tenths are singletons. This specimen was peripheral blood, taken in a trial of Ad26.COV2.S vaccine versus placebo. The receptors stem from a person aged 18 to 59 who received the Ad26.COV2.S COVID-19 vaccine or a placebo.

The gene calls are TRBV24-1 and TRBJ2-1, with D perhaps matching TRBD1 or TRBD2 (5 bases each). The germline gives CDR1 KGHDR, CDR2 SFDVKD. CDR3 length equals 15 residues. V was clipped by 8 bases and J by 4 bases, with 17 bases between them. DNA for the CDR3: TGTGCCACCAAGCACCCCGGGACCGCATACAATGAGCAGTTCTTC. It specifies CATKHPGTAYNEQFF.

V usage is TRBV27 and J usage is TRBJ2-3, with 7 bases fitting TRBD2. This CDR3 contains 14 residues. V lost 3 bases, J lost 5 bases, and 5 bases stayed unmatched. Per germline, CDR1 MNHEY and CDR2 SMNVEV (reference sequence). The CDR3 DNA follows: TGTGCCAGCAGTTTTGCGGGAGTGGTAGATACGCAGTATTTT. Its protein is CASSFAGVVDTQYF.

CDR3 bases: TGCGCCAGCAGCTTGGGGGCAGCCCGAACGTTGGTCTACGAGCAGTACTTC. This sequence encodes CASSLGAARTLVYEQYF. The V and J genes are TRBV5-1 and TRBJ2-7, with D uncertain. This CDR3 has 17 residues. Trimming stripped 0 bases from V and 3 bases from J, with 19 bases between. Per the germline V gene, CDR1 is SGHRS and CDR2 is YFSETQ.

The V gene is TRBV24-1, the J gene TRBJ2-7; TRBD1 matches 7 bases. The CDR3 runs to 14 residues. V lost 2 bases to trimming and J lost 4 bases; unmatched junction nucleotides: 4. Germline V gene data show CDR1 as KGHDR and CDR2 as SFDVKD. The CDR3 region has the DNA TGTGCCACCAGTGATTCGGGACAGCCATACGAGCAGTACTTC. Translation gives CATSDSGQPYEQYF.

The J gene is TRBJ1-1, the V gene TRBV28; the D gene is possibly TRBD1 (5 bases). Germline CDR1 reads MDHEN; CDR2 reads SYDVKM. The CDR3 is 13 amino acids. V was shortened by 4 bases and J by 4 bases, with 10 bases between the two germline ends. CDR3 region: CASSWIRVTEAFF. CDR3 coding DNA: TGTGCCAGCAGTTGGATCAGGGTCACTGAAGCTTTCTTT.

This chain connects TRBV30 to TRBJ1-6; no clear D. This CDR3 has 15 amino acids. Germline CDR1 GTSNPN, CDR2 SVGIG (reference sequence). With 8 bases removed from V and 10 bases from J, the gap between germline ends came to 24 bases. This chain's CDR3 is CAGNMRGGLASPLHF. DNA for the CDR3: TGTGCCGGAAATATGCGGGGTGGGCTTGCCTCACCCCTCCACTTT.

This clone was detected only once. V and J are TRBV30 and TRBJ1-2; no clear D gene. The CDR3 runs 15 residues. V was shortened by 3 bases and J by 0 bases, with 14 bases between the two germline ends. Germline-derived CDR1 and CDR2 are GTSNPN and SVGIG (reference sequence). Written as DNA, the CDR3 is TGTGCCTGGAGAGTAACTGGGCATACTAACTATGGCTACACCTTC. Translation gives CAWRVTGHTNYGYTF.

In DNA form, the CDR3 reads TGTGCCAGCGCGAGCAGAAACACCGGGGAGCTGTTTTTT. Protein: CASASRNTGELFF. The V gene is TRBV25-1, the J gene TRBJ2-2; no clear D. The CDR3 extends over 13 amino acids. CDR1 is MGHDK and CDR2 is SYGVNS in the germline V gene. Trimming took off 8 bases at V and 2 bases at J, with 9 bases between the two ends.

J is TRBJ2-2 and V is TRBV28; possible D gene TRBD1, 5 bases. CDR1 and CDR2 (germline): MDHEN, SYDVKM. The CDR3 consists of 15 residues. Here the CDR3 DNA reads TGTGCTACCAGGGTCGACCGGCGGAACACCGGGGAGCTGTTTTTT. This sequence encodes CATRVDRRNTGELFF.

This chain joins TRBV28 and TRBJ1-2; the match to TRBD1 covers 7 bases. CDR1 and CDR2 (germline): MDHEN, SYDVKM. V shed 6 bases, J shed 4 bases, and the junction held 11 bases outside the gene matches. The CDR3 contains 15 residues. In nucleotides, the CDR3 is TGTGCCAGCAGAGGGGGCGCCATTGGATTCTATGGCTACACCTTC. The encoded protein is CASRGGAIGFYGYTF.

The V and J genes are TRBV6-2 or TRBV6-3 and TRBJ2-1; D unclear. The length of the CDR3 is 13 residues. V was cut by 5 bases and J by 5 bases, with 10 bases left in between. The germline V gene encodes CDR1 MNHEY and CDR2 SVGEGT. The CDR3 nucleotides are TGTGCCAGCAGTCCCGGCATTAACAATGAGCAGTTCTTC. This codes for CASSPGINNEQFF.

The J gene is TRBJ1-2, the V gene TRBV28; D is unclear. CDR1 and CDR2 from the germline V gene are MDHEN and SYDVKM. This CDR3 region has 12 residues. Trimming pared 5 bases from V and 4 bases from J, leaving 8 bases between. CDR3 amino acids: CASSGLLYGYTF. The CDR3 nucleotides are TGTGCCAGCAGTGGGTTACTCTATGGCTACACCTTC.

The V gene is TRBV23-1, the J gene TRBJ1-1; D is undetermined. TRBV23-1 is noted as an ORF with a role that remains uncertain. The V and J ends lost 0 bases and 10 bases respectively, with 6 bases between them. The CDR3 has 11 residues. The CDR3 nucleotides are TGCGCCAGCAGTCAATCGCCGGGAGCTTTCTTT. This gives the protein CASSQSPGAFF.

The chain carries TRBV2 and TRBJ1-5, with TRBD1 matching over 7 bases. Germline V gene data show CDR1 as SNHLY and CDR2 as FYNNEI. The CDR3 has 14 amino acids. V shed 3 bases, J shed 6 bases, and the junction held 5 bases outside the gene matches. DNA for the CDR3: TGTGCCAGCAGTGACTCCGGGACAGCTCAGCCCCAGCATTTT. Translated: CASSDSGTAQPQHF.

This clone was detected only a few times. The chain has TRBV9 and TRBJ1-5; D remains unclear. CDR1 SGDLS and CDR2 YYNGEE come from the germline V gene. Deletions cut 0 bases from V and 0 bases from J, with 7 bases between. The CDR3 length is 15 residues. The CDR3 nucleotides read TGTGCCAGCAGCGTAGGACCGAATAGCAATCAGCCCCAGCATTTT. Its translation: CASSVGPNSNQPQHF.

This clone has only a few counts. The rearrangement joins TRBV30 to TRBJ2-2; possibly TRBD2 for D (5 bases). Germline assignment: CDR1 GTSNPN and CDR2 SVGIG (reference sequence). Trimming removed 4 bases from V and 4 bases from J, with 16 bases in between. The CDR3 extends over 15 amino acids. The CDR3 loop is CAWNPKQRTTGELFF. For the CDR3, the DNA is TGTGCCTGGAACCCCAAACAGCGGACCACCGGGGAGCTGTTTTTT.

The chain has TRBV28 and TRBJ2-2; 9 bases are a match to TRBD1. CDR1 and CDR2 (germline): MDHEN, SYDVKM. J was trimmed by 5 bases and V by 6 bases; bases with no gene match: 7. The CDR3 totals 15 residues. The CDR3 sequence is CASRTPGQGTGELFF. The CDR3 DNA sequence: TGTGCCAGCAGGACACCGGGACAGGGAACCGGGGAGCTGTTTTTT.

V is TRBV19 and J is TRBJ2-3, with 9 bases that match TRBD1. The V segment lost 1 base and the J segment 0 bases; nucleotides outside the gene matches: 2. The CDR3 runs to 16 residues. Germline CDR1 and CDR2: LNHDA and SQIVND (reference sequence). CDR3 nucleotides: TGTGCCAGTAGTATAGGAGGACAGGGGAGCACAGATACGCAGTATTTT. This codes for CASSIGGQGSTDTQYF.

As for this clone: The identical CDR3 is also encoded by other nucleotide sequences in the sample. The genes are TRBV7-9 and TRBJ2-7; D is tentatively TRBD1 or TRBD2 (5 bases each). V was shortened by 7 bases and J by 5 bases, with 9 bases between the two germline ends. The CDR3 runs to 11 residues. Germline CDR1 is SEHNR and CDR2 is FQNEAQ (reference sequence). The CDR3 region has the DNA TGTGCCAGCACCCTGGGGGACGAGCAGTACTTC. This translates into CASTLGDEQYF.

CDR3 loop: CASSSGVGNYGYTF. CDR3 sequence (DNA): TGCGCCAGCAGCTCCGGGGTTGGTAACTATGGCTACACCTTC. V and J are TRBV5-1 and TRBJ1-2; D is undetermined. V lost 3 bases and J 1 base, leaving 10 bases between the germline ends. This CDR3 contains 14 residues. CDR1 is SGHRS and CDR2 is YFSETQ in the germline V gene.

V usage is TRBV30 and J usage is TRBJ1-1; D is unclear. The germline gives CDR1 GTSNPN, CDR2 SVGIG (reference sequence). The V gene lost 0 bases and the J gene lost 11 bases, with 10 bases spanning the gap. The CDR3 consists of 11 residues. The CDR3 region is CAWSVRNGAFF. CDR3 in DNA: TGTGCCTGGAGTGTCCGGAATGGTGCTTTCTTT.

The V and J genes are TRBV15 and TRBJ1-2; 7 nucleotides align to TRBD1. With V trimmed by 3 bases and J by 13 bases, 8 bases remained unmatched. CDR3 size: 12 residues. Germline V lookup: CDR1 LNHNV, CDR2 YYDKDF (reference sequence). The DNA for the CDR3 is TGTGCCACCAGCAGGAGGGGGCTAGACCTCACCTTC. It yields the protein CATSRRGLDLTF.

The genes are TRBV6-5 and TRBJ2-7, with D maybe TRBD2 (5 bases). Germline CDR1 and CDR2: MNHEY and SVGAGI. Trimming removed 7 bases at V and 2 bases at J, with 18 bases between. The CDR3 consists of 15 residues. The CDR3 DNA sequence: TGTGCCAGCACCCCAACCCCCGGGGAAACCTACGAGCAGTACTTC. This translates into CASTPTPGETYEQYF.

The chain is built from TRBV5-6 and TRBJ1-2; no reliable D call. Trimming removed 2 bases at V and 4 bases at J, with 15 bases between. The CDR3 extends over 15 amino acids. The germline V gene has CDR1 SGHDT and CDR2 YYEEEE. CDR3 nucleotide sequence: TGTGCCAGCAGCTTTGACCTCCGGTCGGGCTATGGCTACACCTTC. Protein sequence: CASSFDLRSGYGYTF.

The chain employs TRBV27 and TRBJ1-1; D is ambiguous. The germline V and J ends were trimmed by 3 bases and 3 bases, with 11 bases remaining between them. This CDR3 has 14 residues. Germline lookup yields CDR1 MNHEY and CDR2 SMNVEV (reference sequence). CDR3 amino acids: CASSFVASDTEAFF. As DNA, the CDR3 is TGTGCCAGCAGTTTCGTGGCCTCGGACACTGAAGCTTTCTTT.

The rearrangement uses TRBV4-3 and TRBJ2-2; D is perhaps TRBD1 (6 bases). Germline CDR1 and CDR2: LGHNA and YSLEER. This CDR3 has 14 amino acids. The germline V and J ends were trimmed by 5 bases and 6 bases, with 13 bases remaining between them. The CDR3 DNA reads as TGCGCCAGCAGCTCCATCCCAGGGGCCGGGGAGCTGTTTTTT. Its translation is CASSSIPGAGELFF.

The chain uses TRBV27 and TRBJ1-2; 8 bases align to TRBD1. CDR3 length equals 16 residues. V lost 11 bases, J lost 0 bases, and 14 bases stayed unmatched. In germline, CDR1 is MNHEY, CDR2 SMNVEV (reference sequence). CDR3 loop: CAGRGRQGFSNYGYTF. The CDR3 DNA reads as TGTGCCGGAAGGGGGCGACAGGGGTTTTCTAACTATGGCTACACCTTC.

This clone has only one observation. The rearrangement links TRBV7-6 to TRBJ2-1; 7 bases are shared with TRBD1. Germline trimming cut 1 base from V and 4 bases from J; bases unmatched to any gene: 10. This CDR3 contains 17 residues. Germline-derived CDR1 and CDR2 are SGHVS and FNYEAQ. The CDR3 loop reads CASSLERQGRRYNEQFF. As DNA, the CDR3 is TGTGCCAGCAGCTTAGAACGACAGGGAAGGAGGTACAATGAGCAGTTCTTC.

The chain joins TRBV6-5 to TRBJ2-3; D tentatively reads TRBD1 or TRBD2 (5 bases each). The germline V gene has CDR1 MNHEY and CDR2 SVGAGI. Trimming removed 8 bases at V and 2 bases at J, with 14 bases between. The CDR3 has 14 residues. Here the CDR3 DNA reads TGTGCCAGCGGAAGGGACCCCAACACAGATACGCAGTATTTT. As protein: CASGRDPNTDTQYF.

The V and J genes are TRBV27 and TRBJ1-4; 8 positions match TRBD1. The CDR3 covers 15 residues. V gave up 6 bases and J gave up 7 bases; unmatched junction bases: 10. Germline-derived CDR1 and CDR2 are MNHEY and SMNVEV (reference sequence). The CDR3 DNA follows: TGTGCCAGCAGCCTTACTGCAGGGGGCGTTGAAAAACTGTTTTTT. Residues: CASSLTAGGVEKLFF.

V usage is TRBV5-6 and J usage is TRBJ2-7; D is perhaps TRBD2 (6 bases). Germline V gene data show CDR1 as SGHDT and CDR2 as YYEEEE. CDR3 length: 14 residues. Deletions cut 5 bases from V and 5 bases from J, with 17 bases between. The CDR3: CASRHRDFGHEQYF. The CDR3 nucleotides are TGTGCCAGCAGGCACCGGGACTTCGGCCACGAGCAGTACTTC.